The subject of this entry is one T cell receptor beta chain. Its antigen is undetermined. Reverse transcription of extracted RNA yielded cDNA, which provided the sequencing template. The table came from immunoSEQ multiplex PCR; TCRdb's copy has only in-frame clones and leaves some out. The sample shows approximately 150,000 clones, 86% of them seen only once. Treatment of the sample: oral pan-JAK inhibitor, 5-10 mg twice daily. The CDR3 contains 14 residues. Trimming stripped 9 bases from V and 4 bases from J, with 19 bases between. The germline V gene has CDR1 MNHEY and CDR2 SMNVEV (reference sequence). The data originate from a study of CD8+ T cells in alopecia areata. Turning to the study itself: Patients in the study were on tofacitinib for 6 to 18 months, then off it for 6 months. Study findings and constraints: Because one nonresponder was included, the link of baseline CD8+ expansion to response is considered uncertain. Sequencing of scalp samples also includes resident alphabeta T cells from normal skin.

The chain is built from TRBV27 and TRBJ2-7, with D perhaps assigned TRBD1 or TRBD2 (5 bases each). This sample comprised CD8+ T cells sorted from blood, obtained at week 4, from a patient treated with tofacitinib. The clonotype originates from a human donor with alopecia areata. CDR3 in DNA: TGTGCCAGTAAAACCGGGACGGAGAAATACGAGCAGTACTTC. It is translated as CASKTGTEKYEQYF.